The following is a T cell receptor beta chain sequence with its context. This sample was included in a study of blood T cell repertoires in COVID-19. Study-level background: The United States, Italy and Spain provided the acute and convalescent COVID-19 samples. The analysed material was cDNA or gDNA that came from T cells, B-cell-depleted T cells, or PBMCs.

Per the original data handling: The authors estimated nucleated cell counts from reference gene primer amplification. Repertoires were generated with immunoSEQ multiplex PCR, while TCRdb's copy carries only in-frame clones and drops some. The V and J calls and clone size are taken from that table; D and trimming were inferred from the DNA. The table records 160,000 or so clones, 78% of them present only once. Germline loops: CDR1 KGHDR, CDR2 SFDVKD. With 3 bases clipped from V and 8 bases from J, the junction kept 11 bases outside the gene matches. The CDR3 is 16 residues long. The source is a woman of 80 years or more with acute or convalescent COVID-19. The source material was peripheral blood. The rearrangement uses TRBV24-1 and TRBJ1-2, with 10 bases fitting TRBD1. CDR3 sequence: CATSDPRQGALGGYTF. For the CDR3, the DNA is TGTGCCACCAGTGATCCGAGACAGGGGGCCTTGGGGGGCTACACCTTC.